This note documents a single T cell receptor (beta chain) sequence. Additional DNA sequences in this sample encode the identical CDR3. In the original workflow: Using reference gene primer amplification, nucleated cell counts were estimated. Produced via immunoSEQ multiplex PCR; TCRdb's table is partial and in-frame only. V and J calls and clone size come straight from that table; D and trimming were deduced from the DNA. The sample has approximately 150,000 clones, more than 70% seen once. These data come from a study of blood T cell repertoires in COVID-19. Sample: peripheral blood. The TCR comes from a human donor in a cohort sampled during active COVID-19.

The CDR3 DNA is TGTGCCAGCAGCCTAAGGACAGCCAACTATGGCTACACCTTC. Protein: CASSLRTANYGYTF. This chain links TRBV7-2 with TRBJ1-2; D is perhaps TRBD1 (6 bases). The CDR3 has 14 amino acids. Germline CDR1 and CDR2: SGHTA and FQGNSA. Trimming removed 5 bases from V and 2 bases from J, with 12 bases in between.